A selection of T cell receptor beta chains follows, all from one sample in a study of regulatory T cells in long-lasting Graves disease. Each CDR3 protein gets one entry after TCRdb re-called the multiplex PCR reads with MiXCR. This table has around 450,000 distinct CDR3 sequences, 20% to 25% appearing once. This material consisted of peripheral blood mononuclear cells (PBMCs), taken when the disease was refractory, from a patient treated with antithyroid drugs. These receptors were taken from a female donor with Graves disease. Each CDR3 is given without its conserved first and last residue. D genes are given only for firm matches. Size is stated for part of the rows, as once, few or many counts, or as a class when the clone is expanded.

ASSYGAIAKNIQY,many,-,TRBV6-9
ASSSAGGGGETQY,-,TRBD2,TRBV27
SVARRDSQPQH,many,-,TRBV29-1
SGGGQDQAGNTEAF,-,TRBD1,TRBV20-1
ASSTQVSDTQY,few,-,TRBV19
ASSLAGPYQETQY,-,TRBD2,TRBV27
ATSEGGYGYT,many,-,TRBV24-1
ASSLVSGGEAF,few,TRBD1,TRBV5-5
ASSFKGRQETQY,many,-,TRBV27
ASSLGSGAEYEQY,-,-,TRBV6-9
ASSIQLAGVSTYEQY,-,TRBD2,TRBV19
ASSLWTSGQNEQY,-,TRBD2,TRBV7-2
ASSGGGVQPQH,many,TRBD1,TRBV28
ASTLGTGDYNEQF,-,TRBD1,TRBV28
ASSLATSYNEQF,-,-,TRBV5-1
ASSDEQETQY,many,-,TRBV2
ASSDKVAGVGEQY,-,TRBD2,TRBV19
ASSLVGPLSEKLF,many,-,TRBV27
ASSGIGQGYEQY,many,TRBD1,TRBV2
ASSPGSSGANVLT,-,-,TRBV4-3
ASSLQAQGPQH,-,-,TRBV5-5
ASSLIGQGDNSPLH,many,TRBD1,TRBV5-1